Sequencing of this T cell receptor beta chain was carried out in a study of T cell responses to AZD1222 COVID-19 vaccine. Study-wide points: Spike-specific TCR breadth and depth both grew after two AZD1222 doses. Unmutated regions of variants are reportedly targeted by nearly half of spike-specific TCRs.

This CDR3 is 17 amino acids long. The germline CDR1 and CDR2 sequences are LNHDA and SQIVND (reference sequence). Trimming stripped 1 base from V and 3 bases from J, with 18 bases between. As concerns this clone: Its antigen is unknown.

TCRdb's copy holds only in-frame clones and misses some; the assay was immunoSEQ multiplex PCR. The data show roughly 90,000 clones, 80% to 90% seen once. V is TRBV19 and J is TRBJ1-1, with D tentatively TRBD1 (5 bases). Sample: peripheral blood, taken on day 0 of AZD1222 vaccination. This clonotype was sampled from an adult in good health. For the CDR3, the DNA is TGTGCCAGTAGTATAGCCCTCCTTTGGGGGGATCACACTGAAGCTTTCTTT. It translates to CASSIALLWGDHTEAFF.